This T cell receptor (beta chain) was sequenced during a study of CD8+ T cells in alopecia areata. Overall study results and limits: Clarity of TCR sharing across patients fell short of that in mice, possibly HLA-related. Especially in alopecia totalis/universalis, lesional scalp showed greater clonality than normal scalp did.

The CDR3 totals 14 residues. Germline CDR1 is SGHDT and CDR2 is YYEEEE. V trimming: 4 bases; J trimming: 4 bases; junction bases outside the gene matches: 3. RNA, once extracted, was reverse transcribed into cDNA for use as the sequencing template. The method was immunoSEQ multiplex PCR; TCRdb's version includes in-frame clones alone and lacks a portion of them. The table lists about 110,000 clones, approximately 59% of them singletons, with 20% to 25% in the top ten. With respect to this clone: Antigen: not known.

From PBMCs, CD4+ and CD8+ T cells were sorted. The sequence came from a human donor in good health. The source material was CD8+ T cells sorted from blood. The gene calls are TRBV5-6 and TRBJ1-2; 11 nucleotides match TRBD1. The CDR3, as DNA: TGTGCCAGCAGCACCGGGACAGGGGGCTATGGCTACACCTTC. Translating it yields CASSTGTGGYGYTF.